This passage covers 15 T cell receptor beta chains from one sample sequenced in a study of T cell repertoires in cytomegalovirus infection. TCRdb independently ran MiXCR on the reads; one entry per CDR3 protein. The data contain around 360,000 distinct CDR3 sequences, roughly 34% of them singletons. Antigens of these TCRs are unknown. The starting material was cultured PBMCs, obtained from culture after CMV antigen stimulation. These receptors came from a human donor in good health (CMV status not recorded). Some clones in this sample may be carry-over from other donors' samples.

This clonotype came up a few times. The rearrangement uses TRBV5-1 and TRBJ2-6; the D gene is possibly TRBD1 (6 bases). Germline values: CDR1 SGHRS, CDR2 YFSETQ. The CDR3 sequence is 16 residues long. V shed 5 bases and J shed 3 bases, with 15 bases lying between them. The CDR3 is CASSHNRESGANVLTF. The CDR3 nucleotides read TGCGCCAGCAGTCATAACAGGGAAAGTGGGGCCAACGTCCTGACTTTC.

This clonotype was counted ten times or more. The rearrangement links TRBV7-2 to TRBJ2-7; D call uncertain. The germline CDR1 and CDR2 sequences are SGHTA and FQGNSA. V lost 2 bases to trimming and J lost 6 bases, with 14 bases between them. The CDR3 is 14 amino acids. The CDR3 region is CASSLLSPPSEQYV. The DNA of the CDR3 is TGTGCCAGCAGCTTATTATCCCCCCCTTCCGAGCAGTACGTC.

The CDR3 here is CASSLPEGAAANEQYF. CDR3 sequence (DNA): TGTGCCAGCAGTTTACCGGAGGGAGCCGCGGCTAACGAGCAGTACTTC. This chain uses TRBV12-3 or TRBV12-4 with TRBJ2-7; tentatively, D is TRBD2 (6 bases). Trimming stripped 2 bases from V and 5 bases from J, with 19 bases between. The length of the CDR3 is 16 residues.

The V and J genes are TRBV28 and TRBJ1-5; D gene uncertain. With 7 bases removed from V and 4 bases from J, the gap between germline ends came to 26 bases. From germline, CDR1 is MDHEN and CDR2 SYDVKM. The CDR3 has 18 residues. The CDR3 reads CASTPQSGLGLFNQPQHF. CDR3 in DNA: TGTGCCAGCACCCCCCAGTCCGGCCTGGGCCTCTTTAATCAGCCCCAGCATTTT.

This CDR3 reads CASSYKLAGVGEQYV. CDR3 coding DNA: TGTGCCAGCAGTTACAAACTAGCGGGAGTGGGCGAGCAGTACGTC. V gene TRBV6-2 or TRBV6-3 combines with J gene TRBJ2-7; 11 bases line up with TRBD2. The V gene end was trimmed by 2 bases and the J gene end by 6 bases; junction bases not matched to a gene: 6. There are 15 residues in the CDR3. Per germline, CDR1 MNHEY and CDR2 SVGEGT.

This clonotype occurred a few times. The chain joins TRBV4-3 to TRBJ2-7; tentative D call: TRBD1 (6 bases). Germline lookup yields CDR1 LGHNA and CDR2 YSLEER. Trimming shortened V by 3 bases and J by 3 bases, and 15 bases separated the two germline ends. The CDR3 has 15 amino acids. The chain's CDR3 is CASSQTGRSLYEQYV. The CDR3 DNA reads as TGCGCCAGCAGCCAGACAGGACGGAGCCTCTACGAGCAGTACGTC.

The table lists this clonotype with many counts. The chain carries TRBV6-1 and TRBJ1-2, with TRBD1 matching 9 bases. The CDR3 sequence is 13 residues long. J lost 8 bases, V lost 6 bases, and 7 bases had no gene match. The germline CDR1 and CDR2 sequences are MNHNS and SASEGT. The CDR3 is CASRSRDRVGYTF. The CDR3, as DNA: TGTGCCAGCAGGTCCCGGGACAGGGTCGGCTACACCTTC.

The CDR3 is CASSLEQGHNQPQHF. The DNA of the CDR3 is TGTGCCAGCAGCTTAGAACAGGGTCACAATCAGCCCCAGCATTTT. The V gene is TRBV7-2, the J gene TRBJ1-5; a possible D gene is TRBD1 (6 bases). The V gene's germline CDR1 is SGHTA and CDR2 FQGNSA. V lost 1 base to trimming and J lost 3 bases, with 10 bases between them. This CDR3 is built from 15 residues.

V is TRBV19 and J is TRBJ1-1; TRBD1 might be the D (6 bases). CDR1 is LNHDA, CDR2 SQIVND, per germline (reference sequence). The CDR3 contains 14 residues. Deletions cut 4 bases from V and 0 bases from J, with 9 bases between. CDR3 amino acids: CASSSDRLNTEAFF. As DNA, the CDR3 is TGTGCCAGTAGTAGCGACAGGTTGAACACTGAAGCTTTCTTT. Filled out from reference TRBV19 and TRBJ1-1, the complete variable domain reads DGGITQSPKYLFRKEGQNVTLSCEQNLNHDAMYWYRQDPGQGLRLIYYSQIVNDFQKGDIAEGYSVSREKKESFPLTVTSAQKNPTAFYLCASSSDRLNTEAFFGQGTRLTVV.

This clonotype turned up a few times. The genes are TRBV19 and TRBJ2-1; TRBD1 aligns across 9 bases. CDR1 is LNHDA, CDR2 SQIVND, per germline (reference sequence). With 5 bases clipped from V and 6 bases from J, the junction kept 8 bases outside the gene matches. The CDR3 sequence is 15 residues long. CDR3 sequence (DNA): TGTGCCAGTAGTCTCCGGGGACAGGGAGGCAATGAGCAGTTCTTC. Amino acid sequence: CASSLRGQGGNEQFF.

This clonotype was found a few times. V and J are TRBV7-9 and TRBJ2-1; tentative D call: TRBD1 (6 bases). The CDR3 is 15 residues long. Trimming pared 5 bases from V and 0 bases from J, leaving 11 bases between. Germline V lookup: CDR1 SEHNR, CDR2 FQNEAQ (reference sequence). CDR3 DNA: TGTGCCAGCAGCCCGTCCAGGGGCTCCTACAATGAGCAGTTCTTC. Protein product: CASSPSRGSYNEQFF.

This rearrangement joins TRBV10-1 to TRBJ2-2; 10 bases are a match to TRBD1. Germline V CDR1 and CDR2: WNHNN, SYGVQD (reference sequence). The junction had 8 bases not matched to a gene; V was cut back by 11 bases and J by 5 bases. The CDR3 spans 14 residues. CDR3 nucleotides: TGCGCCTCCGGGACAGGGGTAGTGACCGGGGAGCTGTTTTTT. It encodes CASGTGVVTGELFF.

In its sample, this clonotype was seen a few times. The chain joins TRBV19 to TRBJ2-6, with 7 positions matching TRBD2. CDR3 size: 20 residues. The V gene's germline CDR1 is LNHDA and CDR2 SQIVND (reference sequence). V lost 4 bases to trimming and J lost 0 bases; unmatched junction nucleotides: 15. CDR3 amino acids: CASSTSPGRASASGANVLTF. DNA of the CDR3: TGTGCCAGTAGTACCTCCCCTGGGAGGGCGTCTGCCTCTGGGGCCAACGTCCTGACTTTC.

This clonotype was observed a handful of times. The chain has TRBV7-6 and TRBJ2-1; 8 nucleotides align to TRBD2. J lost 7 bases, V lost 4 bases, and 6 bases had no gene match. CDR3 length: 14 amino acids. Germline V CDR1 and CDR2: SGHVS, FNYEAQ. The CDR3 here is CASSSSGRGNEQFF. CDR3 in DNA: TGTGCCAGCAGCTCGAGCGGGAGAGGGAATGAGCAGTTCTTC.

This clonotype was detected a few times. The chain employs TRBV6-5 and TRBJ1-6; D remains unclear. The germline gives CDR1 MNHEY, CDR2 SVGAGI. The CDR3 spans 15 residues. Trimming shortened V by 0 bases and J by 7 bases, and 10 bases separated the two germline ends. CDR3 in amino acids: CASSYSRGRNSPLHF. The CDR3 DNA follows: TGTGCCAGCAGTTACTCGCGGGGAAGGAATTCACCCCTCCACTTT.